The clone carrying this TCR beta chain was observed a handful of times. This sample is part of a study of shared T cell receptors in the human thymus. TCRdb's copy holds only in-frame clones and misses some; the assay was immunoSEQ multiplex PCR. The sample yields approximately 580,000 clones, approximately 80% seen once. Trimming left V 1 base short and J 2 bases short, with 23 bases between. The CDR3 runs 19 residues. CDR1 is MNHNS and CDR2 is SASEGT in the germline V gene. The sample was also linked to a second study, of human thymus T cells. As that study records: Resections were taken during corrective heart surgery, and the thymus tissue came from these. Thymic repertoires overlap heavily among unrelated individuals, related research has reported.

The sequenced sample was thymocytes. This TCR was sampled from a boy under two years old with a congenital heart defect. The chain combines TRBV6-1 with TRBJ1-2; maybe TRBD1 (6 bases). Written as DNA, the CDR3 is TGTGCCAGCAGTGAAGAATACGCAGGGGTTGACTTGTGCAACTATGGCTACACCTTC. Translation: CASSEEYAGVDLCNYGYTF.